This T cell receptor beta chain was identified in a study of OX40 agonist ivuxolimab in advanced cancers. Overall study context: The dose-escalation cohort was approximately 81% male, with a mean age of 60 years, ranging about 20 to 85. Participants could have had prior anti-PD-1, anti-PD-L1 or anti-CTLA-4 therapy, and around 43% had some.

The timepoints at which blood was sampled were baseline, cycle 4 day 1, and cycle 7 day 1. This clone came up once. Its specificity is not known. Study conclusions and caveats: Some patients who did not respond also had low normalized T-cell clonal expansion.

This table comes from immunoSEQ multiplex PCR, and its TCRdb copy is limited to in-frame clones, with some not included. This repertoire shows 60,000 to 85,000 clones, over 70% found once; its top ten account for more than 0.5%. V lost 3 bases and J lost 2, with 11 bases in between. This CDR3 has 14 residues. Germline V gene lookup returns CDR1 SEHNR and CDR2 FQNEAQ (reference sequence). This receptor was obtained from an adult with an advanced solid tumor such as melanoma, head and neck, liver or kidney cancer. The sample in question was CD4+ or CD8+ T cells sorted from blood, obtained in a trial of the OX40 agonist ivuxolimab. The V call is TRBV7-9, the J call TRBJ2-7; D is perhaps TRBD2 (6 bases). The CDR3 loop reads CASSFAGSAYEQYF. CDR3 nucleotides: TGTGCCAGCAGCTTCGCGGGATCTGCCTACGAGCAGTACTTC.